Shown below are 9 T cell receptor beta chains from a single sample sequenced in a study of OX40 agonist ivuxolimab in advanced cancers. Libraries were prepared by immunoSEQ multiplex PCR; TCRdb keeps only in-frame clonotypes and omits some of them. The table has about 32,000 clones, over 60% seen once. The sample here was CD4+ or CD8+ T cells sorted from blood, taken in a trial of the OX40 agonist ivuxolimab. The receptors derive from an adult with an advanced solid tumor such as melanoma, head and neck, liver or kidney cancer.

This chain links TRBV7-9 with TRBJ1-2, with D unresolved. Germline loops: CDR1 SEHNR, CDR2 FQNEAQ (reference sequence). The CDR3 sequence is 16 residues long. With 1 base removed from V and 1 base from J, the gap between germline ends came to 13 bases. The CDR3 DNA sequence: TGTGCCAGCAGCTTAGATGGCAGATTTATTAACTATGGCTACACCTTC. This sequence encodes CASSLDGRFINYGYTF. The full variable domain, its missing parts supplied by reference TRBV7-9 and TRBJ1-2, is DTGVSQNPRHKITKRGQNVTFRCDPISEHNRLYWYRQTLGQGPEFLTYFQNEAQLEKSRLLSDRFSAERPKGSFSTLEIQRTEQGDSAMYLCASSLDGRFINYGYTFGSGTRLTVV.

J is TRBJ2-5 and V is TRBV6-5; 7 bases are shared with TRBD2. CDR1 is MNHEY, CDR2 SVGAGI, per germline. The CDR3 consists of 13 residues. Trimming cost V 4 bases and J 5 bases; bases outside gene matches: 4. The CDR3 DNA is TGTGCCAGCAGTTCTAGCGGCGAGGAGACCCAGTACTTC. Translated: CASSSSGEETQYF.

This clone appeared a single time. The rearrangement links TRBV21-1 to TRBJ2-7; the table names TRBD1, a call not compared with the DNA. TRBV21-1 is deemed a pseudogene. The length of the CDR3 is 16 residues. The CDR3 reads CASSKVLGDSSYEQYF. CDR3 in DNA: TGTGCCAGCAGCAAAGTGCTCGGGGACAGCTCCTACGAGCAGTACTTC.

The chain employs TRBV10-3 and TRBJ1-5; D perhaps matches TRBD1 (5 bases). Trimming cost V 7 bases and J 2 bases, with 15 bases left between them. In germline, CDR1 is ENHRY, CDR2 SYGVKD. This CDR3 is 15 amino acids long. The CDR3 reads CAITQAMEGNQPQHF. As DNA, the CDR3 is TGTGCCATCACACAGGCCATGGAGGGCAATCAGCCCCAGCATTTT.

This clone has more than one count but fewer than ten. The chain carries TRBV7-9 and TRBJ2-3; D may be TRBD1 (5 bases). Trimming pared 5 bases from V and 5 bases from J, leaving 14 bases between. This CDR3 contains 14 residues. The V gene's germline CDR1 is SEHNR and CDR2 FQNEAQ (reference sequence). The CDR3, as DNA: TGTGCCAGCAGCCTAAACCAGGGTCGAGATACGCAGTATTTT. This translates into CASSLNQGRDTQYF.

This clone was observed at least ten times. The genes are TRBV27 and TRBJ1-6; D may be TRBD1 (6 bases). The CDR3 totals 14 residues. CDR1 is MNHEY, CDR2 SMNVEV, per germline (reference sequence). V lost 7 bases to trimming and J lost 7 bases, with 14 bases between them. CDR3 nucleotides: TGTGCCAGCAACGTCCAGGGGCCCAATTCACCCCTCCACTTT. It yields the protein CASNVQGPNSPLHF.

In DNA form, the CDR3 reads TGTGCCAGCAGTTTTCGGGGGGAAAAACTGTTTTTT. As protein: CASSFRGEKLFF. The chain links TRBV28 to TRBJ1-4, with a weak D call TRBD1 (5 bases). Trimming removed 3 bases from V and 8 bases from J, with 7 bases in between. The CDR3 length is 12 residues. Germline lookup yields CDR1 MDHEN and CDR2 SYDVKM. Supplemented by reference TRBV28 and TRBJ1-4, the full variable domain reads DVKVTQSSRYLVKRTGEKVFLECVQDMDHENMFWYRQDPGLGLRLIYFSYDVKMKEKGDIPEGYSVSREKKERFSLILESASTNQTSMYLCASSFRGEKLFFGSGTQLSVL.

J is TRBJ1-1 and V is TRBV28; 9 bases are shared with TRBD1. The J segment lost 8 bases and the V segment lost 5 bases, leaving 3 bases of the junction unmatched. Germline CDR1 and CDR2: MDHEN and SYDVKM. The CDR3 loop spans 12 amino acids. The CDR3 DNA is TGTGCCAGCAGTGAGGACAGGGGCGAAGCTTTCTTT. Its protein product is CASSEDRGEAFF. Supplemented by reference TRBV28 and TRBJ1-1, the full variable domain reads DVKVTQSSRYLVKRTGEKVFLECVQDMDHENMFWYRQDPGLGLRLIYFSYDVKMKEKGDIPEGYSVSREKKERFSLILESASTNQTSMYLCASSEDRGEAFFGQGTRLTVV.

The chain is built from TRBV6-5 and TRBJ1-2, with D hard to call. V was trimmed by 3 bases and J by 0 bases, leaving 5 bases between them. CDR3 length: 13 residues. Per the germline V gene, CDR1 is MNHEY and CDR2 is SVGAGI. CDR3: CASSYQPNYGYTF. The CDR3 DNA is TGTGCCAGCAGTTATCAGCCTAACTATGGCTACACCTTC.